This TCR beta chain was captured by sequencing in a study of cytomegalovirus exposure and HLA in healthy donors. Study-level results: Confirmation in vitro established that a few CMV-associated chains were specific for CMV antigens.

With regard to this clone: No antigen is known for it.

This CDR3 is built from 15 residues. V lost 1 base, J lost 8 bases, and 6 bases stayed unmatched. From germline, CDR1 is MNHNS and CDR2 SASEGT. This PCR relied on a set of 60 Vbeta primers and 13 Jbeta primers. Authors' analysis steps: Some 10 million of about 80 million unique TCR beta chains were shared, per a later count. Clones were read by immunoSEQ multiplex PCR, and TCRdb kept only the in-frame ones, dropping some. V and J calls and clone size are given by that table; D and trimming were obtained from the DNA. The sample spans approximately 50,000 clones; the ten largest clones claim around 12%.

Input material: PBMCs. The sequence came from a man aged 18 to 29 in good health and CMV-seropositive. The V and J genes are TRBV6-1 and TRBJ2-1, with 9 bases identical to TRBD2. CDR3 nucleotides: TGTGCCAGCAGTGAAGTGCGAGCGGGAGGCTATGAGCAGTTCTTC. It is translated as CASSEVRAGGYEQFF.